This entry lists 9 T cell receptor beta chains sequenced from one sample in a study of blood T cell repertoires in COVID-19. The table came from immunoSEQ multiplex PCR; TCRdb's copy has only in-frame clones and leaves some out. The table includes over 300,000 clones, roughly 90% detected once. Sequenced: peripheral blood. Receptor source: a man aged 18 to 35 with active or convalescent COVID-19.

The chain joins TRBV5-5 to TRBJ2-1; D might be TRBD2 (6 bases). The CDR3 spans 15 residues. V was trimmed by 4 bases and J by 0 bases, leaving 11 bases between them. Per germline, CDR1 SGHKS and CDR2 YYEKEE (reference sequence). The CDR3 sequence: CASSHSGSSYNEQFF. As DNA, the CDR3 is TGTGCCAGCAGCCATAGCGGTAGCTCCTACAATGAGCAGTTCTTC.

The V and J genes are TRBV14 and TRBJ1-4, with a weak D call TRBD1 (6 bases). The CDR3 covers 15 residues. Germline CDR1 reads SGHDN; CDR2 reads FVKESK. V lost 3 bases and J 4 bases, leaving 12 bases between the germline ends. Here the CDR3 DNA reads TGTGCCAGCAGCCACACAGGGCCTCTTAATGAAAAACTGTTTTTT. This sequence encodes CASSHTGPLNEKLFF.

In DNA, the CDR3 is TGTGCCAGCAGCTTTGACAGGGGGAATGAAAAACTGTTTTTT. Encoded protein: CASSFDRGNEKLFF. The chain joins TRBV27 to TRBJ1-4; 9 bases agree with TRBD1. V shed 6 bases and J 5 bases; nucleotides not matched to a gene: 4. Germline lookup yields CDR1 MNHEY and CDR2 SMNVEV (reference sequence). The CDR3 is made up of 14 amino acids.

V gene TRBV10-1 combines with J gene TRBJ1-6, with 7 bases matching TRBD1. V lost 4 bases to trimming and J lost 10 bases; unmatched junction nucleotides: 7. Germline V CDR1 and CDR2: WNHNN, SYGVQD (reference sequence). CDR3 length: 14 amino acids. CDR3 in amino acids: CASSGSRGTSPLHF. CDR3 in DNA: TGCGCCAGCAGTGGTTCCAGGGGGACCTCACCCCTCCACTTT.

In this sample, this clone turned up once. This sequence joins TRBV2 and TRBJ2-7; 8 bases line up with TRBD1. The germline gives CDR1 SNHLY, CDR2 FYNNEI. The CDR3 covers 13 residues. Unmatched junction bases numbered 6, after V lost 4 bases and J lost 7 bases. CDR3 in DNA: TGTGCCAGCAGTGGGCAGGGGGCGGGGGAGCAGTACTTC. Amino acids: CASSGQGAGEQYF.

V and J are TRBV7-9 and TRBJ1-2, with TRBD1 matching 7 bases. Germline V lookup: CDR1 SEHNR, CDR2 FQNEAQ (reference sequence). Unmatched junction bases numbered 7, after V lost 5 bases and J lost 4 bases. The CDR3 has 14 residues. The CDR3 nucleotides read TGTGCCAGCAGCGCCGGGACAGTATTCTATGGCTACACCTTC. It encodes CASSAGTVFYGYTF.

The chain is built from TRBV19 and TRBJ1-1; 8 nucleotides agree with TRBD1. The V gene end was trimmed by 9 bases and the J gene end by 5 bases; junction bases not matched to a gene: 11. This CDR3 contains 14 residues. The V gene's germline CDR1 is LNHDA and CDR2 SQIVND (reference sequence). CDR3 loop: CASQDPTGVTEAFF. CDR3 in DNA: TGTGCCAGCCAGGACCCGACAGGGGTGACTGAAGCTTTCTTT.

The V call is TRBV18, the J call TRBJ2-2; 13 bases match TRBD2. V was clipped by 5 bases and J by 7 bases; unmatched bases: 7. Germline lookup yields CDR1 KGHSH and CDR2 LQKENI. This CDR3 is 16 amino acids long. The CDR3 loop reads CASSAGLAGTGGELFF. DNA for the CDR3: TGTGCCAGCTCAGCGGGACTAGCGGGGACCGGCGGGGAGCTGTTTTTT.

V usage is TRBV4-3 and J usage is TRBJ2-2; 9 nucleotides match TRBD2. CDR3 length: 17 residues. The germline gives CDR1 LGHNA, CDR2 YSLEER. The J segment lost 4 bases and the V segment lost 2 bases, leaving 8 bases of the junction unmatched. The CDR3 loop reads CASSQTGTSLITGELFF. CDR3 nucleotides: TGCGCCAGCAGCCAAACCGGGACTAGCTTAATCACCGGGGAGCTGTTTTTT.